This T cell receptor (beta chain) emerged from a study of glioma-infiltrating T cells after dendritic cell vaccination. Measured with immunoSEQ multiplex PCR; TCRdb has only the in-frame clones, and not every one. The sample consists of 55,000 to 75,000 clones, approximately 81% of them appearing once. The sample in question was blood, obtained before dendritic cell vaccination. The clonotype was recovered from a human donor with glioblastoma.

CDR3 sequence reads: CASSWPWRGALESVDTQYF. The DNA of the CDR3 is TGTGCCAGCAGCTGGCCCTGGCGGGGGGCATTGGAGTCCGTTGATACGCAGTATTTT. The chain combines TRBV7-6 with TRBJ2-3, with TRBD2 identical over 8 bases. The V segment lost 4 bases and the J segment 6 bases; nucleotides outside the gene matches: 21. CDR3 length: 19 amino acids. The germline V gene has CDR1 SGHVS and CDR2 FNYEAQ.